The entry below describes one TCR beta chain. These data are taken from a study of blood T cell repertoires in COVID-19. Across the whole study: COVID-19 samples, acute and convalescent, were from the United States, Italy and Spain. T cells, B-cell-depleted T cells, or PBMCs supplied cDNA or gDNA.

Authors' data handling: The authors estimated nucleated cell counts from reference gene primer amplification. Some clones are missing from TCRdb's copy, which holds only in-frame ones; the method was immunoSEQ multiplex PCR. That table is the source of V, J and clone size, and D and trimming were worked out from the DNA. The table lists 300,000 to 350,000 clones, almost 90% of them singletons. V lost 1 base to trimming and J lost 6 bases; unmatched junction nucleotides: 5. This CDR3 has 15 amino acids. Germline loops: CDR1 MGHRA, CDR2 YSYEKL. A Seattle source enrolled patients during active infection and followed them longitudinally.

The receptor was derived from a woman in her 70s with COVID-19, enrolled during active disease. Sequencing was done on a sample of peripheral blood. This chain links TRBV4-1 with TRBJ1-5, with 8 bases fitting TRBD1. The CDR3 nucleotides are TGCGCCAGCAGCCAAGGATGGACAGGGTCTCAGCCCCAGCATTTT. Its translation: CASSQGWTGSQPQHF.